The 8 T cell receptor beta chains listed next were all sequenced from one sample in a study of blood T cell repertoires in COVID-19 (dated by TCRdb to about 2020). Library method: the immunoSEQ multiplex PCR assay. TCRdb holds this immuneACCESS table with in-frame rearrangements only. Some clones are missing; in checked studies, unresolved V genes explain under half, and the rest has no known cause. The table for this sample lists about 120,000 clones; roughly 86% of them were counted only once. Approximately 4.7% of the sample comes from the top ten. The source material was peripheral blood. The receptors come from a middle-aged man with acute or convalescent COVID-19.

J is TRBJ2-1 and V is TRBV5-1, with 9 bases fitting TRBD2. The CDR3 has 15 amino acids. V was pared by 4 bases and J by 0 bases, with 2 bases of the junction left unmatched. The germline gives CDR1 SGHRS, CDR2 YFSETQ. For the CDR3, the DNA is TGCGCCAGCAGCGTACTAGCGGGCTCCTACAATGAGCAGTTCTTC. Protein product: CASSVLAGSYNEQFF.

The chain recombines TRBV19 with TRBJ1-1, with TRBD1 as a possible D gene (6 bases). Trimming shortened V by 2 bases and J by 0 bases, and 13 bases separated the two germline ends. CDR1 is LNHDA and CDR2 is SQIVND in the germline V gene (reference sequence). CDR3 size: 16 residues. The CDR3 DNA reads TGTGCCAGTAGTATAATCCCCAGGGGTATGAACACTGAAGCTTTCTTT. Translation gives CASSIIPRGMNTEAFF.

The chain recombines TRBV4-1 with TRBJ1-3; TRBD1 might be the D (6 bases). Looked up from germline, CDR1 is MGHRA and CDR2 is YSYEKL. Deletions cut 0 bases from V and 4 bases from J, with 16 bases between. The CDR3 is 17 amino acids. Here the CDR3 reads CASSQEGVGGTGNTIYF. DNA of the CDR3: TGCGCCAGCAGCCAAGAGGGGGTTGGGGGCACAGGAAACACCATATATTTT.

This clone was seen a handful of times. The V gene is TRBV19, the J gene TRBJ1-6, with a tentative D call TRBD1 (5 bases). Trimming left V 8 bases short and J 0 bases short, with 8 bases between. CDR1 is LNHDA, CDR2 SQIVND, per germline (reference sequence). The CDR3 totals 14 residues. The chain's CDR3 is CASGASSYNSPLHF. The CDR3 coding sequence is TGTGCCAGTGGGGCTAGCTCCTATAATTCACCCCTCCACTTT. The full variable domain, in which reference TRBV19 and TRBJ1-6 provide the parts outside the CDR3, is DGGITQSPKYLFRKEGQNVTLSCEQNLNHDAMYWYRQDPGQGLRLIYYSQIVNDFQKGDIAEGYSVSREKKESFPLTVTSAQKNPTAFYLCASGASSYNSPLHFGNGTRLTVT.

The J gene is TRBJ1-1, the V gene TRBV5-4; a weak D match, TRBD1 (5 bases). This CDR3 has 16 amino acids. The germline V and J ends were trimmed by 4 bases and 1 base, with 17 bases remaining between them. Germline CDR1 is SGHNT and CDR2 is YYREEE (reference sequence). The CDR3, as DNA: TGTGCCAGCAGCCCAAGATACCCCACAGGGAACACTGAAGCTTTCTTT. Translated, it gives CASSPRYPTGNTEAFF.

The CDR3 loop is CASSYSRTPSNTGELFF. The CDR3 nucleotides read TGTGCCAGCAGTTACTCGAGGACTCCATCGAACACCGGGGAGCTGTTTTTT. The chain carries TRBV6-7 and TRBJ2-2, with D perhaps matching TRBD2 (5 bases). TRBV6-7 is designated an ORF whose function remains uncertain. Between the trimmed V and J ends, which lost 0 bases and 0 bases, there was a span of 11 bases. This CDR3 region has 17 residues.

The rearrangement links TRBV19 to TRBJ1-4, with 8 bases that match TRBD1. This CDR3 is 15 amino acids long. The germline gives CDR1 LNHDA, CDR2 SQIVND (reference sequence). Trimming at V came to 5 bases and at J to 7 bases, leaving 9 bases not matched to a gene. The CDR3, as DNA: TGTGCCAGTAGTCCGGACAGGGATAGGGGTGAAAAACTGTTTTTT. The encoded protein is CASSPDRDRGEKLFF.

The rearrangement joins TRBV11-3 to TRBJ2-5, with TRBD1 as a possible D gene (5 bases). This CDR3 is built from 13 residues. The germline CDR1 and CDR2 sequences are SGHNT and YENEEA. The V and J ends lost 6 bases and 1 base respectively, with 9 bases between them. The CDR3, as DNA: TGTGCCAGCAGTTGGACAACCCAAGAGACCCAGTACTTC. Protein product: CASSWTTQETQYF.